The rows below give T cell receptor beta chains drawn from one sample of a study of response to subunit inactivated influenza vaccine. TCRdb reprocessed the RT-PCR reads via MiXCR and lists one record per CDR3 protein. Here the sample spans 500,000 to 600,000 distinct CDR3 sequences, about 10% being singletons. These same records also appear under a second study, on T cells expressing NK-cell markers.

Sequences were derived from PBMCs from blood, sampled on the day of vaccination. These receptors all come from a man in his fifties or sixties who received an inactivated influenza vaccine. Both conserved end residues are trimmed from each CDR3. A row's size may be missing; if present it is once, few, many or a size class.

v_gene: TRBV20-1; abundance: NA; j_gene: TRBJ1-6; len: 11; CDR3aa: SAPLRINSPLH
v_gene: TRBV7-6; abundance: many; j_gene: TRBJ2-3; len: 13; CDR3aa: ASSLANRGTDTQY
v_gene: TRBV5-1; abundance: NA; j_gene: TRBJ2-5; len: 12; CDR3aa: ASRTWSGQETQY
v_gene: TRBV7-2; abundance: NA; j_gene: TRBJ1-6; len: 10; CDR3aa: ASRDYNSPLH
v_gene: TRBV12-3/TRBV12-4; abundance: few; j_gene: TRBJ2-7; len: 13; CDR3aa: ASSPSGGLGLEQY
v_gene: TRBV29-1; abundance: few; j_gene: TRBJ1-1; len: 9; CDR3aa: SVARVAEAF
v_gene: TRBV7-9; abundance: few; j_gene: TRBJ2-1; len: 12; CDR3aa: ASSLGGYYNEQF
v_gene: TRBV12-3/TRBV12-4; abundance: few; j_gene: TRBJ1-5; len: 11; CDR3aa: ASSPQEAQPQH
v_gene: TRBV3-1; abundance: many; j_gene: TRBJ2-2; len: 14; CDR3aa: ASSQETGAYTGELF
v_gene: TRBV4-2; abundance: few; j_gene: TRBJ1-5; len: 15; CDR3aa: ASSQGDGGAIHQPQH
v_gene: TRBV20-1; abundance: few; j_gene: TRBJ2-7; len: 12; CDR3aa: SARDLTGGYEQY
v_gene: TRBV7-2; abundance: NA; j_gene: TRBJ2-7; len: 11; CDR3aa: AGPLQAVYEQY
v_gene: TRBV29-1; abundance: few; j_gene: TRBJ2-7; len: 11; CDR3aa: SSTGPGVNEQY
v_gene: TRBV20-1; abundance: many; j_gene: TRBJ2-5; len: 13; CDR3aa: SARDGVRGQETQY
v_gene: TRBV7-2; abundance: NA; j_gene: TRBJ2-3; len: 14; CDR3aa: ASSLGLAGAEDTQY
v_gene: TRBV7-2; abundance: NA; j_gene: TRBJ2-7; len: 12; CDR3aa: ASSQQPGGYEQY
v_gene: TRBV10-3; abundance: many; j_gene: TRBJ1-4; len: 11; CDR3aa: AIRIATNEKLF
v_gene: TRBV6-2/TRBV6-3; abundance: few; j_gene: TRBJ2-5; len: 13; CDR3aa: ASSYYRGDQETQY
v_gene: TRBV5-5; abundance: few; j_gene: TRBJ1-1; len: 11; CDR3aa: ASSFRVDTEAF
v_gene: TRBV6-2/TRBV6-3; abundance: few; j_gene: TRBJ2-1; len: 14; CDR3aa: ASSYVERGLGDEQF
v_gene: TRBV3-1; abundance: NA; j_gene: TRBJ2-7; len: 11; CDR3aa: ASSQDSSVKQY
v_gene: TRBV7-3; abundance: few; j_gene: TRBJ2-1; len: 13; CDR3aa: ASSLSGSWGNEQF
v_gene: TRBV10-3; abundance: few; j_gene: TRBJ2-7; len: 11; CDR3aa: AISRDNSYEQY
v_gene: TRBV5-1; abundance: NA; j_gene: TRBJ2-7; len: 12; CDR3aa: ASSYAQGFYEQY
v_gene: TRBV7-9; abundance: few; j_gene: TRBJ2-2; len: 15; CDR3aa: ASSSVIAGPNTGELF
v_gene: TRBV2; abundance: few; j_gene: TRBJ2-1; len: 9; CDR3aa: ASSRQGAGF
v_gene: TRBV6-1; abundance: NA; j_gene: TRBJ1-4; len: 13; CDR3aa: ASRTSRVSNEKLF
v_gene: TRBV18; abundance: NA; j_gene: TRBJ2-1; len: 12; CDR3aa: ASSPPGLTNEQF
v_gene: TRBV30; abundance: NA; j_gene: TRBJ2-7; len: 9; CDR3aa: AWSRAYEQY
v_gene: TRBV7-2; abundance: NA; j_gene: TRBJ2-7; len: 12; CDR3aa: ASSFRAGVHEQY
v_gene: TRBV3-1; abundance: many; j_gene: TRBJ2-7; len: 10; CDR3aa: ASSQVSYEQY
v_gene: TRBV20-1; abundance: NA; j_gene: TRBJ2-3; len: 14; CDR3aa: SASSGGGGAGDTQY
v_gene: TRBV6-2/TRBV6-3; abundance: NA; j_gene: TRBJ2-5; len: 14; CDR3aa: ASSALALAAQETQY
v_gene: TRBV5-1; abundance: few; j_gene: TRBJ2-7; len: 10; CDR3aa: ASTSGGGEQY
v_gene: TRBV12-3/TRBV12-4; abundance: NA; j_gene: TRBJ1-3; len: 14; CDR3aa: ASSLYRADSGNTIY
v_gene: TRBV10-3; abundance: many; j_gene: TRBJ1-1; len: 13; CDR3aa: AIKGTGAQNTEAF
v_gene: TRBV12-3/TRBV12-4; abundance: few; j_gene: TRBJ2-3; len: 13; CDR3aa: ASTPIRVSTDTQY
v_gene: TRBV7-9; abundance: NA; j_gene: TRBJ2-1; len: 15; CDR3aa: ASSLDWGSGAYNEQF
v_gene: TRBV5-6; abundance: NA; j_gene: TRBJ2-5; len: 15; CDR3aa: ASSLGASGGPQETQY
v_gene: TRBV12-3/TRBV12-4; abundance: NA; j_gene: TRBJ2-1; len: 14; CDR3aa: ASSFGRPSSYNEQF
v_gene: TRBV19; abundance: NA; j_gene: TRBJ2-6; len: 13; CDR3aa: ASSEMGGGANVLT
v_gene: TRBV9; abundance: many; j_gene: TRBJ2-2; len: 13; CDR3aa: ASSVVGADTGELF
v_gene: TRBV7-9; abundance: NA; j_gene: TRBJ2-7; len: 13; CDR3aa: ATTDSGTGDKVQY
v_gene: TRBV18; abundance: NA; j_gene: TRBJ2-7; len: 13; CDR3aa: ASSPRTGMSYEQY
v_gene: TRBV5-1; abundance: many; j_gene: TRBJ2-3; len: 12; CDR3aa: ASSLGGVADTQY
v_gene: TRBV2; abundance: few; j_gene: TRBJ2-7; len: 13; CDR3aa: ASSERPSGSYEQY
v_gene: TRBV6-2/TRBV6-3; abundance: NA; j_gene: TRBJ2-5; len: 13; CDR3aa: ASSYGLAGQETQY
v_gene: TRBV11-2; abundance: few; j_gene: TRBJ2-2; len: 16; CDR3aa: ASSLDKWTGGTTGELF
v_gene: TRBV6-2/TRBV6-3; abundance: few; j_gene: TRBJ1-5; len: 13; CDR3aa: ASSYFTGNNQPQH